This T cell receptor (beta chain) was recorded in a study of blood T cell repertoires in COVID-19. Study details: T cells, B-cell-depleted T cells, or PBMCs supplied cDNA or gDNA.

Using immunoSEQ multiplex PCR, the repertoire was profiled, and TCRdb retains in-frame clones only, with some absent. The sample yields 250,000 to 300,000 clones, approximately 86% seen once. Trimming took off 2 bases at V and 1 base at J, with 8 bases between the two ends. Germline loops: CDR1 GTSNPN, CDR2 SVGIG (reference sequence). This CDR3 spans 13 amino acids. This TCR came from a woman in her 30s with acute or convalescent COVID-19. This chain links TRBV30 with TRBJ1-1; D is possibly TRBD1 (5 bases). The specimen sequenced was peripheral blood. CDR3 DNA: TGTGCCTGGAGTCAAGGACAGAACACTGAAGCTTTCTTT. It is translated as CAWSQGQNTEAFF.